This T cell receptor beta chain was sequenced for a study of cytomegalovirus exposure and HLA in healthy donors. Germline V gene lookup returns CDR1 MNHEY and CDR2 SMNVEV (reference sequence). V shed 0 bases and J 7 bases; nucleotides not matched to a gene: 1. This CDR3 region has 14 residues. The PCR made use of 60 Vbeta and 13 Jbeta primers. The table came from immunoSEQ multiplex PCR; TCRdb's copy has only in-frame clones and leaves some out. This table has 210,000 or so clones, over 65% appearing once. The V and J genes are TRBV27 and TRBJ1-4, with TRBD1 matching over 8 bases. The sequence was collected from a woman aged 55 to 70 in good health and CMV-seropositive. The sample was PBMCs. The DNA of the CDR3 is TGTGCCAGCAGTTTATCGACAGGGGCTGAAAAACTGTTTTTT. This sequence encodes CASSLSTGAEKLFF.